This TCR beta chain is drawn from a study of blood T cell repertoires in COVID-19. Study overall: The United States, Italy and Spain supplied acute and convalescent COVID-19 samples.

The protocol was immunoSEQ multiplex PCR, while the TCRdb copy is restricted to in-frame clones and leaves out a portion. The sample holds some 180,000 clones, around 90% seen once. Deletions cut 0 bases from V and 4 bases from J, with 13 bases between. Germline CDR1 SGHRS, CDR2 YFSETQ. This CDR3 comprises 15 residues. The sample taken for sequencing was peripheral blood. The V call is TRBV5-1, the J call TRBJ1-1, with D perhaps matching TRBD1 (5 bases). The origin of this receptor is a man aged 45-65 years with acute or convalescent COVID-19. Here the CDR3 reads CASSLGPYQGTEAFF. CDR3 bases: TGCGCCAGCAGCTTGGGGCCCTACCAGGGCACTGAAGCTTTCTTT.